This section outlines one T cell receptor beta chain sequence together with its context. At least ten counts were recorded for this clonotype. No cognate antigen has been identified for it. Per-base qualities were not stored, and no clone one base away is much larger. In light of the paper, this sample's time point label describes: persistent/refractory GD, antithyroid drugs over 5 years with positive TRAb. For both TCR sequencing and RNA sequencing, RNA was extracted from PBMCs using TRIzol. Graves' disease was diagnosed according to American Thyroid Association guidelines. Patients were recruited from an endocrinology department in Xi'an, China. From each patient, approximately 10 milliliters of peripheral blood was collected into an EDTA anticoagulant tube. Ficoll Paque Plus density gradient separation was used to isolate PBMCs, and no further T cell sorting was performed. An Agilent 2100 Bioanalyzer and agarose gel were used to assess RNA quality, and a NanoDrop 2000 was used to measure RNA concentration.

The sample comes from a study of regulatory T cells in long-lasting Graves disease (dated by TCRdb to about 2021). In terms of the full investigation: Persistent Graves' disease meant more than 5 years of antithyroid drug treatment with TSH receptor autoantibodies that stayed positive. Persistent Graves' disease patients were compared with newly diagnosed Graves' disease patients by peripheral blood TCR sequencing and RNA sequencing. The study took place in China and was registered as a clinical trial. A total of around 35 samples underwent TCR sequencing, from around 13 patients with persistent Graves' disease and roughly 20 patients with newly diagnosed Graves' disease. On average, persistent Graves' disease patients in the clinical cohort had been on antithyroid drugs for around ten years.

Libraries came from multiplex PCR. Sequenced on an Illumina HiSeq 4000. CDR3 regions were amplified by Arm-PCR with iRepertoire HTBI primers to construct TCR beta libraries. Gel purification was performed on PCR products prior to sequencing. Concerning the study's data processing: Across samples, some 62 TRBV and roughly 15 TRBJ segments were identified and used for gene usage analysis of CDR3 amino acid clonotypes. COPE and FqMerger were used to merge filtered high-quality paired reads into contigs. BLAST was used to align contigs to the IMGT TRBV, TRBD and TRBJ reference genes, and CDR3 was defined following IMGT. Any clonotype with a frequency above 0.1% was classified as a highly expanded clone. Shannon entropy was used to measure repertoire diversity, and the Gini coefficient was used to measure V-J evenness. Clonotypes shared by more than one individual were considered public. TCRdb trimmed the raw reads at Q25, called clones with MiXCR and kept productive beta chains. Rows matching on CDR3 protein sequence are summarized as one entry with the most common DNA and genes. None of the V and J calls come from the authors' own analysis; TCRdb made them. Across this sample there are 300,000 to 500,000 distinct CDR3 sequences, with about a fifth seen only once. Clones ranked in the top ten supply around 21% of the sample.

The germline V gene supplies CDR1 SNHLY and CDR2 FYNNEI. The CDR3 covers 13 residues, taking in both the cysteine and the phenylalanine. Solely the CDR3 DNA is kept, with 39 bases framed from the first base. V drops 7 bases and J drops 4 bases, leaving 13 bases in between. The research as a whole found: Patients with persistent disease shared more public clonotypes (around 2,500) than newly diagnosed patients did (about 970). Preferential use of TRBV28, TRBJ1-2 and TRBJ2-5 was observed in persistent disease, whereas TRBV20-1 and TRBJ2-1 were favored in newly diagnosed disease. As a limitation, the authors acknowledged that the small sample size may reduce accuracy. Compared with newly diagnosed patients, patients with persistent Graves' disease had lower TCR Shannon entropy and fewer highly expanded clones, which suggests clonal expansion. Because the primary lesion, thyroid tissue, could not be accessed, the study looked at peripheral blood alone. Sequencing and analysis were limited to the TCR beta chain.

Specimen: peripheral blood mononuclear cells (PBMCs), collected when the disease was refractory, from a patient treated with antithyroid drugs. The V and J genes are TRBV2 and TRBJ2-5; D gene: possibly TRBD1, on 5 matching bases. The receptor was isolated from a female donor with Graves disease. The CDR3 in this case is CASTPPQGETQYF. The nucleotide sequence is given as TGTGCCAGCACCCCCCCGCAGGGAGAGACCCAGTACTTC.